The clone carrying this T cell receptor (beta chain) appeared many times. Primers used in a second PCR of roughly 6 to 12 cycles were a sample-barcoded 5' primer and a J-beta primer mix. MiXCR was run by TCRdb on the 5' RACE reads, yielding one entry per CDR3 protein. This repertoire shows 1.5 million to 2 million distinct CDR3 sequences, about two fifths found once; its top ten account for more than 20%. Germline lookup yields CDR1 MRHNA and CDR2 SNTAGT. The junction had 0 bases not matched to a gene; V was cut back by 0 bases and J by 4 bases. The CDR3 runs 14 residues. The data belong to a study of blood T cells in healthy people across ages.

The chain recombines TRBV6-4 with TRBJ2-3, with 8 bases fitting TRBD2. The clonotype was recovered from a human donor in good health. Sequencing was performed on blood. CDR3 sequence (DNA): TGTGCCAGCAGTGACTCGCGGGGGGCAGATACGCAGTATTTT. Amino acid sequence: CASSDSRGADTQYF.